The 27 T cell receptor beta chains given below trace back to one sample, sequenced in a study of identical twins. Via MiXCR, TCRdb re-called the 5' RACE reads, giving one row per CDR3 protein. The sample consists of hundreds of thousands of distinct CDR3 sequences, more than 9% of them appearing once. In addition, the sample was reused for a study of yellow fever vaccine responses in identical twins.

Specimen: PBMCs. Receptors originate from a woman aged 18-30 years in good health.

The chain recombines TRBV6-1 with TRBJ2-3, with 10 nucleotides matching TRBD1. There are 15 residues in the CDR3. Trimming at V came to 10 bases and at J to 8 bases, leaving 15 bases not matched to a gene. CDR1 is MNHNS, CDR2 SASEGT, per germline. The CDR3 region is CATILPGTGDPTQYF. Here the CDR3 DNA reads TGTGCCACCATACTACCCGGGACAGGGGACCCTACGCAGTATTTT.

CDR3 sequence (DNA): TGCAGTGCTCACCGCAGGGGGAACACTGAAGCTTTCTTT. It is translated as CSAHRRGNTEAFF. V and J are TRBV20-1 and TRBJ1-1; D might be TRBD1 (6 bases). The CDR3 has 13 residues. Looked up from germline, CDR1 is DFQATT and CDR2 is SNEGSKA (reference sequence). Trimming pared 5 bases from V and 1 base from J, leaving 11 bases between.

The V and J genes are TRBV10-3 and TRBJ1-5; 11 bases line up with TRBD1. CDR1 and CDR2 (germline): ENHRY, SYGVKD. The CDR3 runs to 15 residues. V shed 10 bases, J shed 3 bases, and the junction held 8 bases outside the gene matches. The CDR3 reads CATQFGQGANQPQHF. The CDR3 DNA reads as TGTGCCACGCAATTTGGACAGGGGGCCAATCAGCCCCAGCATTTT.

J is TRBJ2-7 and V is TRBV11-2; a possible D gene is TRBD2 (7 bases). There are 16 residues in the CDR3. CDR1 SGHAT and CDR2 FQNNGV come from the germline V gene. The ends were cut back, 4 bases at V and 5 bases at J, with 21 bases in the middle. CDR3 nucleotides: TGTGCCAGCAGCTACCCCCGAGGGGGGGGTAAGAACGAGCAGTACGTC. Its translation is CASSYPRGGGKNEQYV.

There are a few counts of this clonotype. This chain joins TRBV2 and TRBJ1-2, with 10 bases aligning to TRBD1. This CDR3 region has 14 residues. The V segment lost 6 bases and the J segment 4 bases; nucleotides outside the gene matches: 5. From germline, CDR1 is SNHLY and CDR2 FYNNEI. The CDR3 sequence is CASRTGGVVYGYTF. Here the CDR3 DNA reads TGTGCCAGCAGGACAGGGGGCGTCGTCTATGGCTACACCTTC.

This clonotype came up once. J is TRBJ2-1 and V is TRBV24-1; possibly TRBD2 for D (5 bases). The germline gives CDR1 KGHDR, CDR2 SFDVKD. V shed 4 bases and J shed 0 bases, with 15 bases lying between them. The CDR3 totals 17 residues. CDR3 region: CATSDSGLESSYNEQFF. In nucleotides, the CDR3 is TGTGCCACCAGTGACTCCGGACTCGAGAGCTCCTACAATGAGCAGTTCTTC.

The V gene is TRBV16, the J gene TRBJ1-2; TRBD1 is a possible D gene (5 bases). Trimming took off 4 bases at V and 4 bases at J, with 16 bases between the two ends. This CDR3 spans 15 amino acids. CDR1 is KGHSY, CDR2 FQNENV, per germline. CDR3 protein: CASSPNPRGIYGYTF. Here the CDR3 DNA reads TGTGCCAGCAGCCCCAATCCGCGGGGGATCTATGGCTACACCTTC.

The table lists this clonotype with a few counts. The chain couples TRBV5-1 to TRBJ2-7; tentative D call: TRBD2 (6 bases). Germline CDR1 SGHRS, CDR2 YFSETQ. Trimming left V 0 bases short and J 6 bases short, with 13 bases between. The CDR3 runs 14 residues. The CDR3 loop is CASSLGTRGAEQYF. The CDR3 nucleotides read TGCGCCAGCAGCTTGGGGACCCGCGGGGCCGAGCAGTACTTC.

This clonotype has a count of ten or more. The chain has TRBV7-9 and TRBJ2-1, with D possibly TRBD2 on 5 matching bases. CDR1 and CDR2 (germline): SEHNR, FQNEAQ (reference sequence). V shed 6 bases and J shed 10 bases, with 13 bases lying between them. The CDR3 is 12 residues long. Written as DNA, the CDR3 is TGTGCCAGCAGTCATCTAGCTAGCGAGCAGTTCTTC. It translates to CASSHLASEQFF.

This chain links TRBV20-1 with TRBJ2-1; 10 bases match TRBD2. Germline V gene data show CDR1 as DFQATT and CDR2 as SNEGSKA (reference sequence). With V trimmed by 3 bases and J by 0 bases, 5 bases remained unmatched. This CDR3 region has 16 residues. The CDR3 sequence: CSASGLAESSYNEQFF. The CDR3 region has the DNA TGCAGTGCTAGTGGACTAGCGGAAAGCTCCTACAATGAGCAGTTCTTC.

V is TRBV29-1 and J is TRBJ2-1; D not resolved. There are 14 residues in the CDR3. V lost 3 bases to trimming and J lost 5 bases, with 14 bases between them. Germline lookup yields CDR1 SQVTM and CDR2 ANQGSEA. The CDR3 DNA is TGCAGCGTTGAGGGTCCCTCGCTTGACAATGAGCAGTTCTTC. Translation: CSVEGPSLDNEQFF.

The gene calls are TRBV3-1 and TRBJ2-7; maybe TRBD1 (6 bases). Per germline, CDR1 LGHDT and CDR2 YNNKEL (reference sequence). Between the trimmed V and J ends, which lost 4 bases and 1 base, there was a span of 8 bases. The CDR3 contains 13 residues. The CDR3 is CASSPGQSYEQYV. The DNA of the CDR3 is TGTGCCAGCAGCCCTGGACAGTCCTACGAGCAGTACGTC.

There are a few counts of this clonotype. This chain uses TRBV5-1 with TRBJ2-4; 8 positions agree with TRBD2. J lost 8 bases, V lost 4 bases, and 5 bases had no gene match. Looked up from germline, CDR1 is SGHRS and CDR2 is YFSETQ. The CDR3 spans 13 residues. The CDR3 DNA sequence: TGCGCCAGCAGCGGAGGACTAGCTGACATTCAGTACTTC. Its translation is CASSGGLADIQYF.

This chain uses TRBV7-6 with TRBJ1-1, with 8 bases matching TRBD1. J gave up 1 base and V 6 bases, and 16 bases lay outside the gene matches. This CDR3 comprises 18 residues. Germline CDR1 reads SGHVS; CDR2 reads FNYEAQ. The CDR3 here is CASSFSPYSGGTNTEAFF. CDR3 bases: TGTGCCAGCAGTTTTTCCCCTTATTCAGGGGGCACGAACACTGAAGCTTTCTTT.

The chain combines TRBV19 with TRBJ2-7; 8 bases line up with TRBD1. This CDR3 contains 15 residues. V shed 2 bases and J 3 bases; nucleotides not matched to a gene: 6. CDR1 and CDR2 from the germline V gene are LNHDA and SQIVND (reference sequence). The CDR3, as DNA: TGTGCCAGTAGTATATTCCCGGGACAGGACTACGAGCAGTACTTC. Translated: CASSIFPGQDYEQYF.

There are a few counts of this clonotype. This chain joins TRBV11-1 and TRBJ2-2, with D possibly matching TRBD2 (6 bases). The V gene lost 2 bases and the J gene lost 5 bases, with 9 bases spanning the gap. The CDR3 extends over 14 amino acids. Germline CDR1 reads SGHAT; CDR2 reads FQDESV (reference sequence). In DNA, the CDR3 is TGTGCCAGCAGCTTATTTGCGGGAACCGGGGAGCTGTTTTTT. This gives the protein CASSLFAGTGELFF.

The V gene is TRBV6-2 or TRBV6-3, the J gene TRBJ2-2; 7 positions agree with TRBD1. This CDR3 spans 15 amino acids. V was clipped by 5 bases and J by 5 bases; unmatched bases: 8. Germline V gene sequence: CDR1 MNHEY, CDR2 SVGEGT. The CDR3 DNA reads TGTGCCAGCAGTAAGGGGGCCCTGGGTACCGGGGAGCTGTTTTTT. Translation: CASSKGALGTGELFF.

This chain links TRBV27 with TRBJ2-7; TRBD2 matches 14 bases. The CDR3 is 16 residues long. The germline V gene encodes CDR1 MNHEY and CDR2 SMNVEV (reference sequence). V was clipped by 4 bases and J by 5 bases; unmatched bases: 7. The CDR3 nucleotides read TGTGCCAGCAGTTCTATAGGGACTAGCGGGAGCAACGAGCAGTACTTC. Translating gives CASSSIGTSGSNEQYF.

This chain links TRBV5-1 with TRBJ2-7; a weak D match, TRBD2 (6 bases). CDR1 SGHRS and CDR2 YFSETQ come from the germline V gene. The CDR3 has 15 amino acids. Trimming cost V 0 bases and J 4 bases, with 14 bases left between them. The CDR3 nucleotides are TGCGCCAGCAGCTTGGAGGCGGGACCAGCTTACGAGCAGTACGTC. It specifies CASSLEAGPAYEQYV.

This clonotype was recorded a few times. The chain recombines TRBV20-1 with TRBJ1-6; D uncertain. V was pared by 1 base and J by 7 bases, with 11 bases between. Germline V gene lookup returns CDR1 DFQATT and CDR2 SNEGSKA (reference sequence). The CDR3 is made up of 14 amino acids. This chain's CDR3 is CSARVARTNSPLHF. CDR3 coding DNA: TGCAGTGCTAGAGTGGCCAGGACCAATTCACCCCTCCACTTT.

This clonotype was counted only a few times. This chain uses TRBV5-6 with TRBJ1-1; a possible D gene is TRBD1 (6 bases). The germline gives CDR1 SGHDT, CDR2 YYEEEE. V was cut by 2 bases and J by 1 base, with 18 bases left in between. The CDR3 length is 17 residues. The CDR3 nucleotides read TGTGCCAGCAGCTTTTCGTATCGTGGACAGTCGAACACTGAAGCTTTCTTT. Translation gives CASSFSYRGQSNTEAFF.

The chain recombines TRBV5-1 with TRBJ1-1; D unresolved. The CDR3 totals 14 residues. Trimming shortened V by 3 bases and J by 0 bases, and 9 bases separated the two germline ends. Germline values: CDR1 SGHRS, CDR2 YFSETQ. The CDR3 DNA reads as TGCGCCAGCAGCTCGTCCAGGATGAACACTGAAGCTTTCTTT. Its protein product is CASSSSRMNTEAFF.

This chain uses TRBV2 with TRBJ2-7; D remains ambiguous. V lost 1 base and J 3 bases, leaving 19 bases between the germline ends. The CDR3 length is 17 residues. CDR1 is SNHLY, CDR2 FYNNEI, per germline. The chain's CDR3 is CASSEVSEADQNYEQYF. The CDR3 DNA sequence: TGTGCCAGCAGTGAAGTGTCAGAGGCGGACCAGAACTACGAGCAGTACTTC.

This clonotype was counted only a few times. This sequence joins TRBV5-1 and TRBJ1-1; possibly TRBD1 for D (6 bases). The CDR3 spans 15 residues. The V end lost 2 bases, the J end lost 0 bases, and 11 bases lay between the germline ends. Germline V CDR1 and CDR2: SGHRS, YFSETQ. CDR3 in DNA: TGCGCCAGCAGCTTAAATCAGGGGATGAACACTGAAGCTTTCTTT. It yields the protein CASSLNQGMNTEAFF.

The rearrangement joins TRBV7-9 to TRBJ2-4; 10 positions match TRBD2. V dropped 5 bases and J dropped 5; count of bases not matched to a gene: 3. This CDR3 region has 14 residues. Per germline, CDR1 SEHNR and CDR2 FQNEAQ (reference sequence). The CDR3 is CASSRTSGENIQYF. The CDR3 DNA reads TGTGCCAGCAGCCGGACTAGCGGAGAAAACATTCAGTACTTC.

Worth noting for this clonotype: It may be a read error: a sequence one base away is much more abundant. V usage is TRBV27 and J usage is TRBJ2-2; 9 nucleotides line up with TRBD2. The CDR3 contains 14 residues. Trimming cost V 9 bases and J 7 bases; bases outside gene matches: 9. Germline assignment: CDR1 MNHEY and CDR2 SMNVEV (reference sequence). CDR3 coding DNA: TGTGCCAGTGGTAGCGGGAGTCGAGGCGGGGAGCTGTTTTTT. Protein product: CASGSGSRGGELFF.

This clonotype was detected a few times. This chain links TRBV20-1 with TRBJ2-7, with 8 bases identical to TRBD2. This CDR3 comprises 14 residues. V shed 3 bases and J 6 bases; nucleotides not matched to a gene: 10. Per germline, CDR1 DFQATT and CDR2 SNEGSKA (reference sequence). The CDR3 DNA follows: TGCAGTGCTAGCCGCAGCGGGAGATCGAGCGAGCAGTACTTC. It specifies CSASRSGRSSEQYF.